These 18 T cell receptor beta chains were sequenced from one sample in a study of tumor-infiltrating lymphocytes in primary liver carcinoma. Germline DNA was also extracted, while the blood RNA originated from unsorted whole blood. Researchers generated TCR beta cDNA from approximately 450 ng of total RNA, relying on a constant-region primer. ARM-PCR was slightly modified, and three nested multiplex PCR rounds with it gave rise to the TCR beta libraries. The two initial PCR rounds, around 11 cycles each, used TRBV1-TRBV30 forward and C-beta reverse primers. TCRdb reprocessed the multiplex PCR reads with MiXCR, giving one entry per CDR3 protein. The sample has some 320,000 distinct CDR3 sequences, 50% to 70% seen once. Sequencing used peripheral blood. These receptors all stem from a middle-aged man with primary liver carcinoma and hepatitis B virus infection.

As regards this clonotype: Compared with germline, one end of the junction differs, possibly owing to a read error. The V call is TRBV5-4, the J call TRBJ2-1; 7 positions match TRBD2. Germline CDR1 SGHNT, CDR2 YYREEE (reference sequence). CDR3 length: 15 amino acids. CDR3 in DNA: TGTGCCGGCAGCTCCCGGGGCGGGAGTCTGAATGGGCAGTTCTTC. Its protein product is CAGSSRGGSLNGQFF.

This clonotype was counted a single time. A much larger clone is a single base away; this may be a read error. CDR3 nucleotide sequence: TGCAGCGCTACCCTCAGGGAAAACATTCAGTACTTC. This codes for CSATLRENIQYF. The chain joins TRBV29-1 to TRBJ2-4; D is perhaps TRBD1 (5 bases). CDR1 is SQVTM, CDR2 ANQGSEA, per germline. The CDR3 spans 12 residues. Trimming removed 7 bases from V and 5 bases from J, with 12 bases in between.

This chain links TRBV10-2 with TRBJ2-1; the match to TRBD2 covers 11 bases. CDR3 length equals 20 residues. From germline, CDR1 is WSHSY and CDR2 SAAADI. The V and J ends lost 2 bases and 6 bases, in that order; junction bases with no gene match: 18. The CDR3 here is CASSEGRVSGRAFDRNEQFF. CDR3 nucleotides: TGCGCCAGCAGTGAGGGTAGGGTTAGCGGGAGGGCCTTTGACCGCAATGAGCAGTTCTTC.

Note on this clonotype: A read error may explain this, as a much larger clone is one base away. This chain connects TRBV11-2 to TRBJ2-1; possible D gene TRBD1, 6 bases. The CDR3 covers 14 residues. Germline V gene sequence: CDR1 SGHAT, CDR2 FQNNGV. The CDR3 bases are TGTGTCAGCAGCCCAGGGGTCTCCTACAATGAGCAGTTCTTC. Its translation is CVSSPGVSYNEQFF.

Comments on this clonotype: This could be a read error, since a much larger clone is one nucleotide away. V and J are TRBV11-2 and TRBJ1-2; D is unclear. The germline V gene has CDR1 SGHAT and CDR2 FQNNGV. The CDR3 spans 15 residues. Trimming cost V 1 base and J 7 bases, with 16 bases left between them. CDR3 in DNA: TGTGCCAGCAGCTTAGGTAATGTGAAGACGGGTGGCTACACCTTC. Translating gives CASSLGNVKTGGYTF.

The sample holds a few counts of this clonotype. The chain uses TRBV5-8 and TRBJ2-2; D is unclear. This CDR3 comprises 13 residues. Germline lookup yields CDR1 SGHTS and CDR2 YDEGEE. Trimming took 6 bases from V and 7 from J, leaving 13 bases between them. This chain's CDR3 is CASTPAYHGELFF. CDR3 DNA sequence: TGTGCCAGCACCCCTGCTTACCACGGGGAGCTGTTTTTT.

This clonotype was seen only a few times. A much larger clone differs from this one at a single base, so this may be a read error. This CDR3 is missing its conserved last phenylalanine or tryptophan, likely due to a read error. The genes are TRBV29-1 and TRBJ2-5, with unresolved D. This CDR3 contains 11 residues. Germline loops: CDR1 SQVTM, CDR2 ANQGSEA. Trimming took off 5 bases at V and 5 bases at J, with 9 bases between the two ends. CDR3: CSVRVVETQYL. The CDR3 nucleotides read TGCAGCGTTAGAGTCGTCGAGACCCAGTACTTA.

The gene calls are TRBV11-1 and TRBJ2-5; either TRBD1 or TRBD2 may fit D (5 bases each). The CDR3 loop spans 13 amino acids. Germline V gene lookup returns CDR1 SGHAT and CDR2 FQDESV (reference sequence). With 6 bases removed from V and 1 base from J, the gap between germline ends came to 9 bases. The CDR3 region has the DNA TGTGCCAGCAGTCGGGACGCCCAAGAGACCCAGTACTTC. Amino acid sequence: CASSRDAQETQYF.

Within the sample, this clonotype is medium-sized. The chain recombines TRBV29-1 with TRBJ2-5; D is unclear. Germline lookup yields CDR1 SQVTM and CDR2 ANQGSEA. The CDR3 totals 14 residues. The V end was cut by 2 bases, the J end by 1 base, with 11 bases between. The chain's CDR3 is CSVEFPAAQETQYF. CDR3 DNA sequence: TGCAGCGTTGAATTCCCAGCCGCCCAAGAGACCCAGTACTTC.

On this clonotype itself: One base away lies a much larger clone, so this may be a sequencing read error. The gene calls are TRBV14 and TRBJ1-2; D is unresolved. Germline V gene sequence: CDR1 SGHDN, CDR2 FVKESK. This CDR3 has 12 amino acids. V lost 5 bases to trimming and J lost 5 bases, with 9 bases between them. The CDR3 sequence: CASSCDNYGYTF. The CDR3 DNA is TGTGCCAGCAGCTGCGACAATTATGGCTACACCTTC. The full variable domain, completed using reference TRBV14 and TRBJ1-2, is EAGVTQFPSHSVIEKGQTVTLRCDPISGHDNLYWYRRVMGKEIKFLLHFVKESKQDESGMPNNRFLAERTGGTYSTLKVQPAELEDSGVYFCASSCDNYGYTFGSGTRLTVV.

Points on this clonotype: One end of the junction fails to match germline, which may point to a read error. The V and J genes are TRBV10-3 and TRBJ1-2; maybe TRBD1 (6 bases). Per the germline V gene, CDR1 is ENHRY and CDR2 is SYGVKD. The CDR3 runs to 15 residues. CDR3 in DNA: TGTGCCATCAGTACCCTCCGTGAGGGGGACAATGGCTACACATTC. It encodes CAISTLREGDNGYTF.

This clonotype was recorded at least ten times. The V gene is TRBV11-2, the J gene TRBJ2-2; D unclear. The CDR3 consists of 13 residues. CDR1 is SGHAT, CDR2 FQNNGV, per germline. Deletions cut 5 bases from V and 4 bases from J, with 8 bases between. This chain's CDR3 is CASSRTSTGELFF. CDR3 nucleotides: TGTGCCAGCAGCCGAACGTCCACCGGGGAGCTGTTTTTT. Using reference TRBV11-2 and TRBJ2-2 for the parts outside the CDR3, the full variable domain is EAGVAQSPRYKIIEKRQSVAFWCNPISGHATLYWYQQILGQGPKLLIQFQNNGVVDDSQLPKDRFSAERLKGVDSTLKIQPAKLEDSAVYLCASSRTSTGELFFGEGSRLTVL.

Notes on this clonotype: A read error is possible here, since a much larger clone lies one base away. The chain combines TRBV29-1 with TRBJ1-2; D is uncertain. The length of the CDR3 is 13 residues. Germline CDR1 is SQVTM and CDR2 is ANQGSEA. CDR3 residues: CSVESTSNYGHTF. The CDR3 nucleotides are TGCAGCGTTGAGTCAACCTCTAACTATGGCCACACCTTC.

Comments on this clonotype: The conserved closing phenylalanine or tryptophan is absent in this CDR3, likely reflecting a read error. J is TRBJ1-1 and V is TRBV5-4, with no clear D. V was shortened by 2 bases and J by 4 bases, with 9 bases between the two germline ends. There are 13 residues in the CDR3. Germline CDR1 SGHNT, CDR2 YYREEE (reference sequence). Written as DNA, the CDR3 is TGTGCCAGCAGCTTCGGCGACATCACTGAAGCTTTCATT. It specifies CASSFGDITEAFI.

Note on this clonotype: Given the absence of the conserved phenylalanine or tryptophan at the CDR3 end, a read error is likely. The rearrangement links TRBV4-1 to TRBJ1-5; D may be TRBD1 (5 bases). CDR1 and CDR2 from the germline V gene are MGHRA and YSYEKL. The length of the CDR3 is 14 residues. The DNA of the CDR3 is TGCGCCAGCAGCCGAAGTTTGGACAATCAGCTCCAGCATCTT. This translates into CASSRSLDNQLQHL.

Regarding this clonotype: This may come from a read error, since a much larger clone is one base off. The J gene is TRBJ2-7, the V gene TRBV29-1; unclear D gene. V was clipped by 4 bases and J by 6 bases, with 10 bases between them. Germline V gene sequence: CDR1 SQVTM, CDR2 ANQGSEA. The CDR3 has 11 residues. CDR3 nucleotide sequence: TGCAGCGTTGCATCCGCCTGCGAGCAGTACTTC. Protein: CSVASACEQYF.

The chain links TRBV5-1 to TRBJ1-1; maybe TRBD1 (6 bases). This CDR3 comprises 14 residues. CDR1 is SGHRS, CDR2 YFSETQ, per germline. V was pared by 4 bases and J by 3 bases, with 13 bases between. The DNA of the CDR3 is TGCGCCAGCAGCGAACAGGGAGGGGACACTGAAGCTTTCTTT. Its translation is CASSEQGGDTEAFF. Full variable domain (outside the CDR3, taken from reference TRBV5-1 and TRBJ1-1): KAGVTQTPRYLIKTRGQQVTLSCSPISGHRSVSWYQQTPGQGLQFLFEYFSETQRNKGNFPGRFSGRQFSNSRSEMNVSTLELGDSALYLCASSEQGGDTEAFFGQGTRLTVV.

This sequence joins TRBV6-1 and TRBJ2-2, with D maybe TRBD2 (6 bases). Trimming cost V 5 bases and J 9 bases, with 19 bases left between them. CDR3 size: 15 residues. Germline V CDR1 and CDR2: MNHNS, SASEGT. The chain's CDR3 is CASSSGGPGTRELFF. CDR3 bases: TGTGCCAGCAGTTCTGGAGGGCCAGGGACCCGGGAGCTGTTTTTT.